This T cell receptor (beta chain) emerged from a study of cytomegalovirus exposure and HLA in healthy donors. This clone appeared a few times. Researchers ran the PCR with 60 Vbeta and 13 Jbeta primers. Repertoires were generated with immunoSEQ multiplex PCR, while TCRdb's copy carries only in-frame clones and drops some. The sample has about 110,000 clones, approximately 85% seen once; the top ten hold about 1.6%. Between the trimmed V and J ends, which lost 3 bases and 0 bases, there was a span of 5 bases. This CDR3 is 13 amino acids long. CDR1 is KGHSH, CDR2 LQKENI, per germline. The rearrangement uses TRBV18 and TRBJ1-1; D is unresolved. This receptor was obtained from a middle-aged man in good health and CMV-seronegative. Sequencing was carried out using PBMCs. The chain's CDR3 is CASSPTVNTEAFF. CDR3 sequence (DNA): TGTGCCAGCTCACCCACAGTGAACACTGAAGCTTTCTTT.